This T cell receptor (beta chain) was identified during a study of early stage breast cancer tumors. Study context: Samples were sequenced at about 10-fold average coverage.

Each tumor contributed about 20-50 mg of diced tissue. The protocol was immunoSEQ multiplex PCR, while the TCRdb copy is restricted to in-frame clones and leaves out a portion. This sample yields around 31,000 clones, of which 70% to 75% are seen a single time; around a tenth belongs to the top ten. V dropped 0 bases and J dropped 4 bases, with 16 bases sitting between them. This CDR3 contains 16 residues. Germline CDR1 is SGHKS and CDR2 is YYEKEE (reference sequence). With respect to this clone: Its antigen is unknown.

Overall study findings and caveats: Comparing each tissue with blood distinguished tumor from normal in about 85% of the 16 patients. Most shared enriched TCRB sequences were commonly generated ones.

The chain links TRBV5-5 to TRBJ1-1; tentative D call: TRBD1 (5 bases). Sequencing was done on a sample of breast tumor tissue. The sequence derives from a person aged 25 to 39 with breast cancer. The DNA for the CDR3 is TGTGCCAGCAGCTTGGTGTTAAGAGGGGAGGGCACTGAAGCTTTCTTT. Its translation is CASSLVLRGEGTEAFF.